The 24 T cell receptor beta chains given below trace back to one sample, sequenced in a study of blood T cell repertoires in COVID-19. The table came from immunoSEQ multiplex PCR; TCRdb's copy has only in-frame clones and leaves some out. This repertoire shows under 350,000 clones, approximately 85% found once; its top ten account for 6% to 9%. What was sequenced was peripheral blood. The receptors come from a human donor in a cohort sampled during active COVID-19.

This clone has just one count. The V gene is TRBV9, the J gene TRBJ1-2; 7 bases agree with TRBD1. This CDR3 is built from 12 residues. Germline assignment: CDR1 SGDLS and CDR2 YYNGEE. Germline trimming cut 4 bases from V and 4 bases from J; bases unmatched to any gene: 1. The CDR3 nucleotides read TGTGCCAGCAGCCAGGGGGGCTATGGCTACACCTTC. Its translation: CASSQGGYGYTF.

The gene calls are TRBV11-2 and TRBJ2-3, with D tentatively TRBD2 (6 bases). Germline loops: CDR1 SGHAT, CDR2 FQNNGV. Trimming stripped 6 bases from V and 2 bases from J, with 15 bases between. CDR3 length: 15 residues. CDR3 DNA: TGTGCCAGCAGGAAGGGCGGGGCGAACACAGATACGCAGTATTTT. Translating it yields CASRKGGANTDTQYF.

The V call is TRBV24-1, the J call TRBJ2-3; possible D gene TRBD1, 6 bases. V was cut by 0 bases and J by 5 bases, with 20 bases left in between. CDR1 and CDR2 (germline): KGHDR, SFDVKD. This CDR3 has 18 residues. CDR3 bases: TGTGCCACCAGTGATTTGGTGGGGGCCAACCATAAGGGAGATACGCAGTATTTT. Protein product: CATSDLVGANHKGDTQYF.

V gene TRBV7-9 combines with J gene TRBJ1-1; D gene ambiguous. This CDR3 is 16 amino acids long. V lost 8 bases to trimming and J lost 0 bases, with 19 bases between them. CDR1 is SEHNR, CDR2 FQNEAQ, per germline (reference sequence). The CDR3 nucleotides are TGTGCCAGCCACGGTGTGGTCGGGAGGTTGAACACTGAAGCTTTCTTT. This gives the protein CASHGVVGRLNTEAFF.

V gene TRBV6-6 combines with J gene TRBJ1-2; a weak D match, TRBD1 (6 bases). Germline V gene data show CDR1 as MNHNY and CDR2 as SVGAGI (reference sequence). The CDR3 totals 15 residues. V lost 5 bases and J 2 bases, leaving 15 bases between the germline ends. The CDR3 loop is CASSVTQGINYGYTF. The CDR3 nucleotides are TGTGCCAGCAGTGTGACACAGGGTATCAACTATGGCTACACCTTC.

This clone turned up a few times. The V call is TRBV4-1, the J call TRBJ1-5; D ambiguous. This CDR3 has 16 amino acids. From germline, CDR1 is MGHRA and CDR2 YSYEKL. V was clipped by 4 bases and J by 9 bases, with 22 bases between them. CDR3: CASSPGGPPGEGPQHF. CDR3 sequence (DNA): TGCGCCAGCAGCCCCGGTGGGCCCCCGGGCGAGGGGCCCCAGCATTTT.

The chain is built from TRBV6-5 and TRBJ1-1; the D is unclear. The CDR3 is made up of 15 amino acids. CDR1 and CDR2 (germline): MNHEY, SVGAGI. V was trimmed by 3 bases and J by 7 bases, leaving 18 bases between them. This CDR3 reads CASSYESGTRSEAFF. As DNA, the CDR3 is TGTGCCAGCAGTTATGAGAGCGGAACTCGGAGTGAAGCTTTCTTT.

The chain recombines TRBV12-5 with TRBJ2-2; weak D call: TRBD2 (6 bases). V lost 1 base and J lost 6, with 6 bases in between. This CDR3 has 13 amino acids. Germline V gene data show CDR1 as LGHNT and CDR2 as FRNRAP. The CDR3 bases are TGTGCTAGTGGTTTGGCGGGGGCCGGGGAGCTGTTTTTT. It translates to CASGLAGAGELFF. Filled out from reference TRBV12-5 and TRBJ2-2, the complete variable domain reads DARVTQTPRHKVTEMGQEVTMRCQPILGHNTVFWYRQTMMQGLELLAYFRNRAPLDDSGMPKDRFSAEMPDATLATLKIQPSEPRDSAVYFCASGLAGAGELFFGEGSRLTVL.

V gene TRBV6-5 combines with J gene TRBJ1-1, with a possible D match to TRBD1 (6 bases). The germline V and J ends were trimmed by 4 bases and 3 bases, with 12 bases remaining between them. The CDR3 runs to 14 residues. Germline CDR1 reads MNHEY; CDR2 reads SVGAGI. The CDR3 bases are TGTGCCAGCAGTTCGGGGGGCTGGTACACTGAAGCTTTCTTT. Its translation: CASSSGGWYTEAFF.

The CDR3 here is CAGYGGGPNQPQHF. The CDR3 nucleotides read TGTGCCGGGTATGGCGGGGGGCCCAATCAGCCCCAGCATTTT. This rearrangement joins TRBV7-3 to TRBJ1-5, with a weak D call TRBD1 (6 bases). The CDR3 is made up of 14 amino acids. Germline lookup yields CDR1 SGHTA and CDR2 FQGTGA. The germline V and J ends were trimmed by 11 bases and 3 bases, with 17 bases remaining between them.

The chain is built from TRBV5-4 and TRBJ1-2; D unresolved. V dropped 0 bases and J dropped 4 bases, with 13 bases sitting between them. This CDR3 region has 15 residues. The germline V gene has CDR1 SGHNT and CDR2 YYREEE (reference sequence). CDR3 in amino acids: CASSLARGSPYGYTF. The CDR3, as DNA: TGTGCCAGCAGCTTGGCCAGAGGCTCCCCCTATGGCTACACCTTC.

This chain links TRBV11-2 with TRBJ2-7, with 7 bases aligning to TRBD1. V was clipped by 4 bases and J by 3 bases; unmatched bases: 3. The CDR3 runs 13 residues. The germline V gene encodes CDR1 SGHAT and CDR2 FQNNGV. The CDR3: CASSSGQHYEQYF. DNA of the CDR3: TGTGCCAGCAGCTCGGGACAGCACTACGAGCAGTACTTC.

This rearrangement joins TRBV15 to TRBJ2-5; 9 bases agree with TRBD2. CDR3 length equals 14 residues. In germline, CDR1 is LNHNV, CDR2 YYDKDF (reference sequence). V was clipped by 1 base and J by 4 bases; unmatched bases: 1. The CDR3 DNA reads as TGTGCCACCAGCAGAGCGACTAGCGGAGAGACCCAGTACTTC. Its translation is CATSRATSGETQYF.

This clone has a single count. This sequence joins TRBV4-2 and TRBJ1-2; TRBD1 aligns across 10 bases. CDR3 length: 16 amino acids. The V segment lost 1 base and the J segment 5 bases; nucleotides outside the gene matches: 7. The germline V gene has CDR1 LGHNA and CDR2 YNFKEQ. CDR3 loop: CASSQVTGQGRYGYTF. The CDR3 DNA reads TGTGCCAGCAGCCAAGTGACGGGACAGGGGAGGTATGGCTACACCTTC.

V gene TRBV5-4 combines with J gene TRBJ1-1; perhaps TRBD1 as D (6 bases). The CDR3 is 16 residues long. Germline loops: CDR1 SGHNT, CDR2 YYREEE (reference sequence). V lost 0 bases and J 4 bases, leaving 16 bases between the germline ends. This CDR3 is CASSLGPDRAPTEAFF. The CDR3 bases are TGTGCCAGCAGCTTGGGCCCGGACAGAGCCCCCACTGAAGCTTTCTTT.

The rearrangement uses TRBV5-1 and TRBJ2-2; possible D gene TRBD2, 5 bases. CDR1 SGHRS and CDR2 YFSETQ come from the germline V gene. The V end was cut by 4 bases, the J end by 5 bases, with 21 bases between. The CDR3 length is 17 residues. CDR3 protein: CASSPRGLGLRTGELFF. The CDR3 region has the DNA TGCGCCAGCAGCCCTCGGGGTCTCGGGCTGAGGACCGGGGAGCTGTTTTTT.

The J gene is TRBJ1-2, the V gene TRBV19; TRBD1 aligns across 9 bases. CDR3 length: 17 residues. Losses at the gene ends were 4 bases for V and 0 bases for J; bases not matched to a gene: 9. The germline gives CDR1 LNHDA, CDR2 SQIVND (reference sequence). For the CDR3, the DNA is TGTGCCAGTAGTACGACAGGGGGAGCCCCCACTAACTATGGCTACACCTTC. It yields the protein CASSTTGGAPTNYGYTF. Full variable domain (remainder filled in from reference TRBV19 and TRBJ1-2): DGGITQSPKYLFRKEGQNVTLSCEQNLNHDAMYWYRQDPGQGLRLIYYSQIVNDFQKGDIAEGYSVSREKKESFPLTVTSAQKNPTAFYLCASSTTGGAPTNYGYTFGSGTRLTVV.

The chain links TRBV19 to TRBJ1-1, with D possibly TRBD1 on 5 matching bases. Germline CDR1 and CDR2: LNHDA and SQIVND (reference sequence). CDR3 length: 13 residues. V was pared by 6 bases and J by 3 bases, with 11 bases between. The CDR3 spells CASRREGYTEAFF. The CDR3 DNA sequence: TGTGCCAGTAGGAGGGAGGGGTACACTGAAGCTTTCTTT.

The chain joins TRBV5-1 to TRBJ2-7, with 13 bases that match TRBD2. The CDR3 consists of 14 residues. Germline V gives CDR1 SGHRS, CDR2 YFSETQ. V lost 4 bases and J lost 5; bases outside the gene matches: 3. The CDR3 DNA reads as TGCGCCAGCAGCCTCGGGACTAGCGGGGACGAGCAGTACTTC. Encoded protein: CASSLGTSGDEQYF.

The chain recombines TRBV15 with TRBJ1-2, with a weak D call TRBD1 (5 bases). This CDR3 comprises 15 residues. Germline values: CDR1 LNHNV, CDR2 YYDKDF (reference sequence). Trimming left V 5 bases short and J 0 bases short, with 13 bases between. The CDR3 DNA is TGTGCCACCAGCCCCAAGGGGTTTTCTAACTATGGCTACACCTTC. Translation: CATSPKGFSNYGYTF. The full variable domain, its missing parts supplied by reference TRBV15 and TRBJ1-2, is DAMVIQNPRYQVTQFGKPVTLSCSQTLNHNVMYWYQQKSSQAPKLLFHYYDKDFNNEADTPDNFQSRRPNTSFCFLDIRSPGLGDTAMYLCATSPKGFSNYGYTFGSGTRLTVV.

This clone has just a few counts. The chain recombines TRBV6-1 with TRBJ1-1; D is unresolved. This CDR3 has 13 residues. The V end lost 3 bases, the J end lost 5 bases, and 10 bases lay between the germline ends. From germline, CDR1 is MNHNS and CDR2 SASEGT. CDR3 sequence reads: CASSEIRRTEAFF. DNA for the CDR3: TGTGCCAGCAGTGAGATCCGGAGGACTGAAGCTTTCTTT.

J is TRBJ2-3 and V is TRBV7-9; 7 bases are shared with TRBD2. Germline loops: CDR1 SEHNR, CDR2 FQNEAQ (reference sequence). The junction had 9 bases not matched to a gene; V was cut back by 8 bases and J by 1 base. The length of the CDR3 is 15 residues. The CDR3 bases are TGTGCCAGCTCAACCCAGGGAGGGGGCACAGATACGCAGTATTTT. As protein: CASSTQGGGTDTQYF.

This sequence joins TRBV5-1 and TRBJ1-2; the D is unclear. V shed 0 bases and J shed 4 bases, with 4 bases lying between them. The CDR3 covers 12 residues. The germline V gene encodes CDR1 SGHRS and CDR2 YFSETQ. The CDR3 DNA reads TGCGCCAGCAGCTTGGACACCTATGGCTACACCTTC. It translates to CASSLDTYGYTF.

The genes are TRBV18 and TRBJ1-4, with unresolved D. Germline V gives CDR1 KGHSH, CDR2 LQKENI. V was shortened by 3 bases and J by 5 bases, with 16 bases between the two germline ends. The CDR3 spans 16 residues. The CDR3 region has the DNA TGTGCCAGCTCACCGGGGAGGGCATATCAAAATGAAAAACTGTTTTTT. It translates to CASSPGRAYQNEKLFF.